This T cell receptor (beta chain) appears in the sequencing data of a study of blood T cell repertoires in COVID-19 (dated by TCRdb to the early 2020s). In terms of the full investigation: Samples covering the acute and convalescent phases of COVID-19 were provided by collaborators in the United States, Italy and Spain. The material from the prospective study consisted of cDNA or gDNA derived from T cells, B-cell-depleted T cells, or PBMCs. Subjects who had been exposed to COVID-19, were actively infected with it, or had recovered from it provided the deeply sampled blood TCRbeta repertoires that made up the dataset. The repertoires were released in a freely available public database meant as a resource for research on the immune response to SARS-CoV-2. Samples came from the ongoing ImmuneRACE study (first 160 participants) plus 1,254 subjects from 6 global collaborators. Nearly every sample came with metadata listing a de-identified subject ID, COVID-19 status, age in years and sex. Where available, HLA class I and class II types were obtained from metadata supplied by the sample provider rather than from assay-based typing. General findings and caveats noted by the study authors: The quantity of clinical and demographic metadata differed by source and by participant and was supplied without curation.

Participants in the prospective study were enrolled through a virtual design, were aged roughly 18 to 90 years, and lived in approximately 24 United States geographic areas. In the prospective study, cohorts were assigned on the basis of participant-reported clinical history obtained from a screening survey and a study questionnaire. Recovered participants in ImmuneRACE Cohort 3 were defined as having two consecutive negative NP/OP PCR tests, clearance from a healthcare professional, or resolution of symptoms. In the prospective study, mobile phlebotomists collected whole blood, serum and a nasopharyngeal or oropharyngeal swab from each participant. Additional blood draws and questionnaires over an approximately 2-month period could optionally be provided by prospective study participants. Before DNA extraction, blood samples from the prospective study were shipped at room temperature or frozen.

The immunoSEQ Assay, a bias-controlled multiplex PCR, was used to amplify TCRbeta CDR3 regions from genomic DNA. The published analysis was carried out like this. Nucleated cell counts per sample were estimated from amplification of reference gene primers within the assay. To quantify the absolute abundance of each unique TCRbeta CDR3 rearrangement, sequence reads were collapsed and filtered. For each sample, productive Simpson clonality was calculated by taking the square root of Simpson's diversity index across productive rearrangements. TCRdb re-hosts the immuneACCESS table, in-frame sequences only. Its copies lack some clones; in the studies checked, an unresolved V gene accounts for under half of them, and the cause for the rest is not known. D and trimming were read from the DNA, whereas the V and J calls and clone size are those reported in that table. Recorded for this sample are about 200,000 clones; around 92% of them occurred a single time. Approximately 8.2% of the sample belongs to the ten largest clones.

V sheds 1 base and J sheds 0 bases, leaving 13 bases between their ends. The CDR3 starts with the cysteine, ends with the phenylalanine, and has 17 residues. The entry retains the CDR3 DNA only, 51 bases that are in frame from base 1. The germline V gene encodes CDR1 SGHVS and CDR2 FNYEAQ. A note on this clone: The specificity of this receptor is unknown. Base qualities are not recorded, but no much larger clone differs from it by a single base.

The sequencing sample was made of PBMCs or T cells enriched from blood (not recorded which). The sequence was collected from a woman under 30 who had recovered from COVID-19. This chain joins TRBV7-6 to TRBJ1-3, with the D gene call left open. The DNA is TGTGCCAGCAGCTTAGAGCCGCTCGCGAACTCTGGAAACACCATATATTTT. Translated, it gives CASSLEPLANSGNTIYF.